The clone carrying this T cell receptor (beta chain) was counted at least ten times. The antigen remains undetermined. The data belong to a study of T cells in Graves' hyperthyroidism and ophthalmopathy. For the study at large: Sampling of peripheral blood happened at initial diagnosis, prior to any treatment. Study-level results: The model predicted ophthalmopathy a median approximately six months before onset.

Lactation, pregnancy, other autoimmune disease or uncontrolled infection excluded patients. Extraction of PBMCs used roughly 9.4 ml of fresh peripheral blood. V lost 3 bases to trimming and J lost 1 base, with 15 bases between them. CDR1 is KGHDR, CDR2 SFDVKD, per germline. There are 17 residues in the CDR3. Authors of the study amplified TCR beta CDR3 regions from RNA transcripts. The study used the HTBI primer set for a first-round RT-PCR of the TCR CDR3. MiXCR, applied by TCRdb to the multiplex PCR reads, yields one record per CDR3 protein. The repertoire includes fewer than 750,000 distinct CDR3 sequences, more than 12% of them detected once, and around 12% sits in the top ten.

The sample comprised blood. The source of this sequence is a woman aged 50 to 60 with Graves' ophthalmopathy. The rearrangement links TRBV24-1 to TRBJ2-1; TRBD1 is a possible D gene (6 bases). The CDR3 bases are TGTGCCACCAGTGATCAAGGGGGTGGAGGTTCCTACAATGAGCAGTTCTTC. Its protein is CATSDQGGGGSYNEQFF.